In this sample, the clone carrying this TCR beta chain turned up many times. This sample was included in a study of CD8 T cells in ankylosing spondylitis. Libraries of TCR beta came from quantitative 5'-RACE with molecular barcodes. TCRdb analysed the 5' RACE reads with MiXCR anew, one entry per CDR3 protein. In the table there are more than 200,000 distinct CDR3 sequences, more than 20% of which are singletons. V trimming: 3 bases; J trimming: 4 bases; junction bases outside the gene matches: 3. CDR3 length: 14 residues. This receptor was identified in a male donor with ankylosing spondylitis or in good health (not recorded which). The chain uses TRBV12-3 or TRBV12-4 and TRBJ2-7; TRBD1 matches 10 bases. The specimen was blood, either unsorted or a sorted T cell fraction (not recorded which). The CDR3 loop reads CASSFGQGVYEQYF. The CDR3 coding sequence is TGTGCCAGCAGTTTCGGACAGGGGGTGTACGAGCAGTACTTC.